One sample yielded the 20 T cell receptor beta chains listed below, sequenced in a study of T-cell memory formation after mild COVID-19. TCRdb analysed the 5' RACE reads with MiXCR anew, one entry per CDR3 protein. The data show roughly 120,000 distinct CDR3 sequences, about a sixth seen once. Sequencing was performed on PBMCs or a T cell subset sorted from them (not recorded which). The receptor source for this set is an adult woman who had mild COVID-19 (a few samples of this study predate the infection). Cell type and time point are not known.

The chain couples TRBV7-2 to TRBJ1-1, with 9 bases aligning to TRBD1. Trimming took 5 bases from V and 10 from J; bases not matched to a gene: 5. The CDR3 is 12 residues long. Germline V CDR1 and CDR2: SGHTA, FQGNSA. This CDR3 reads CASSRDRAIAFF. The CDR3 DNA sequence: TGTGCCAGCAGCAGGGACAGGGCGATAGCTTTCTTT.

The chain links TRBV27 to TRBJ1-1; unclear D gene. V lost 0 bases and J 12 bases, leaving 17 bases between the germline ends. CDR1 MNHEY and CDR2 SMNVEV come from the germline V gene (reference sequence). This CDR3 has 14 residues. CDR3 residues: CASSLSTRLPRSFF. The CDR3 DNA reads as TGTGCCAGCAGTTTATCGACCAGACTCCCGAGGTCTTTCTTT.

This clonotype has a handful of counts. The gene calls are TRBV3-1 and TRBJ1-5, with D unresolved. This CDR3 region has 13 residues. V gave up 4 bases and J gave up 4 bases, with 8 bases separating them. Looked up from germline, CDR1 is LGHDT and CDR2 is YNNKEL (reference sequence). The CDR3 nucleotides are TGTGCCAGCAGCCGGGCTGTAAATCAGCCCCAGCATTTT. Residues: CASSRAVNQPQHF.

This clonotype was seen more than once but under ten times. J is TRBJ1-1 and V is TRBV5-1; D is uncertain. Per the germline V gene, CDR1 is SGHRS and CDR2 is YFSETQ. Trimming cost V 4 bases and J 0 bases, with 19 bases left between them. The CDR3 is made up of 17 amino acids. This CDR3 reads CASSPPTLHGMNTEAFF. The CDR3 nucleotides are TGCGCCAGCAGCCCCCCGACCCTCCACGGAATGAACACTGAAGCTTTCTTT.

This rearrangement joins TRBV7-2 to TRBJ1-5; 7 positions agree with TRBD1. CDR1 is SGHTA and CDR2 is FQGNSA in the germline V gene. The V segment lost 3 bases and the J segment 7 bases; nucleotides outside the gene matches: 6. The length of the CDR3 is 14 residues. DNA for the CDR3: TGTGCCAGCAGCTTTAAGGGGGCAGGACAGCCCCAGCATTTT. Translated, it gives CASSFKGAGQPQHF.

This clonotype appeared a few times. The CDR3 nucleotides read TGCGCCAGCAGCCAAGGTCAGCGAGCAACTAATGAAAAACTGTTTTTT. Translating gives CASSQGQRATNEKLFF. The chain has TRBV4-1 and TRBJ1-4; D ambiguous. V was pared by 1 base and J by 0 bases, with 9 bases between. The CDR3 is made up of 16 amino acids. The germline V gene encodes CDR1 MGHRA and CDR2 YSYEKL.

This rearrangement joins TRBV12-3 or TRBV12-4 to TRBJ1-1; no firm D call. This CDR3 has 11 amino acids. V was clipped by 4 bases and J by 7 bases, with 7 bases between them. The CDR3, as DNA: TGTGCCAGCAGTTATAGACATGAAGCTTTCTTT. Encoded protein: CASSYRHEAFF.

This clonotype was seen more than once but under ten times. The DNA of the CDR3 is TGTGCCAGCAGCCCCCGGGTTGACTCCTACGAGCAGTACTTC. Its translation: CASSPRVDSYEQYF. The chain is built from TRBV7-9 and TRBJ2-7; the D is unclear. With 5 bases removed from V and 0 bases from J, the gap between germline ends came to 11 bases. CDR3 length equals 14 residues. Germline CDR1 and CDR2: SEHNR and FQNEAQ (reference sequence).

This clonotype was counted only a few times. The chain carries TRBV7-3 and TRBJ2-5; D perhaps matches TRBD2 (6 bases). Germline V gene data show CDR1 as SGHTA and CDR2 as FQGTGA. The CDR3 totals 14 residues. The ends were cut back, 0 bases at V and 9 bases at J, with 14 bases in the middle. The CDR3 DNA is TGTGCCAGCAGCTTAACGGGGGGACTTGCCGCCCAGTACTTC. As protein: CASSLTGGLAAQYF.

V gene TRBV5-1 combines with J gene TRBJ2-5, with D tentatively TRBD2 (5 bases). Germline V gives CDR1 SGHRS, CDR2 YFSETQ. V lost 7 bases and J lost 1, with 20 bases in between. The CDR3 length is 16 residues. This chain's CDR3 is CASGRGLSDGQETQYF. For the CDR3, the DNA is TGCGCCAGCGGCCGCGGGCTGTCGGATGGCCAAGAGACCCAGTACTTC.

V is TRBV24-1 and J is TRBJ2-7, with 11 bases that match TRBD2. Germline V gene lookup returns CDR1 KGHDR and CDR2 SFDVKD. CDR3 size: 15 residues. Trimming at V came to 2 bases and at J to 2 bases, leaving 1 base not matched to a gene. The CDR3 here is CATSDSGLAAYEQYF. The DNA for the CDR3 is TGTGCCACCAGTGATTCGGGACTAGCGGCCTACGAGCAGTACTTC.

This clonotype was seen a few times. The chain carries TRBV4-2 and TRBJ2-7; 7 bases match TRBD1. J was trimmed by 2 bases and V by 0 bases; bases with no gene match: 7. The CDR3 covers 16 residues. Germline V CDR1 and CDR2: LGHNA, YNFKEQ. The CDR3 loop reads CASSQDQGTAPYEQYF. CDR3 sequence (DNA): TGTGCCAGCAGCCAAGATCAGGGGACAGCCCCCTACGAGCAGTACTTC.

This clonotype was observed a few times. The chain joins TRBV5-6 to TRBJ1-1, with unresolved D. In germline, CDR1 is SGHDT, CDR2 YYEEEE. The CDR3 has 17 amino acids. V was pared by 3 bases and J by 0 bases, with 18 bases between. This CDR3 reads CASSWLSGRQMNTEAFF. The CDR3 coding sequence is TGTGCCAGCAGCTGGTTATCGGGGAGGCAGATGAACACTGAAGCTTTCTTT.

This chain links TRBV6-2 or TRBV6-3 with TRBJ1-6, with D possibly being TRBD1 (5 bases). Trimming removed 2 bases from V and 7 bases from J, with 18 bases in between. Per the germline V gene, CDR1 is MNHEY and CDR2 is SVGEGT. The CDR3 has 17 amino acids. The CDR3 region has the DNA TGTGCCAGCAGTTACCGACACCGGACCAGGGCCAATTCACCCCTCCACTTT. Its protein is CASSYRHRTRANSPLHF.

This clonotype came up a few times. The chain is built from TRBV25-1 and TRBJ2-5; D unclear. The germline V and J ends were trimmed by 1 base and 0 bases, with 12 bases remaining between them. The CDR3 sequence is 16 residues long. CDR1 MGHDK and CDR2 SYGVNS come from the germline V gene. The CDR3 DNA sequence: TGTGCCAGCAGTGAATTGGCAGGCCAGGACCAAGAGACCCAGTACTTC. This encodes CASSELAGQDQETQYF.

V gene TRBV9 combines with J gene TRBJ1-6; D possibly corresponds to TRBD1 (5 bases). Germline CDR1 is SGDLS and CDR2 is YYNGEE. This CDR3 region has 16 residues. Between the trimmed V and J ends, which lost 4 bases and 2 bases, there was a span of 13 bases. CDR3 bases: TGTGCCAGCAGCATAACGGGGGACGCCTATAATTCACCCCTCCACTTT. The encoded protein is CASSITGDAYNSPLHF. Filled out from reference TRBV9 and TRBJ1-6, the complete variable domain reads DSGVTQTPKHLITATGQRVTLRCSPRSGDLSVYWYQQSLDQGLQFLIQYYNGEERAKGNILERFSAQQFPDLHSELNLSSLELGDSALYFCASSITGDAYNSPLHFGNGTRLTVT.

The CDR3 here is CASSQTVQNYGYTF. The CDR3 coding sequence is TGTGCCAGCAGTCAGACAGTCCAGAACTATGGCTACACCTTC. V and J are TRBV12-3 or TRBV12-4 and TRBJ1-2; perhaps TRBD1 as D (5 bases). V was shortened by 5 bases and J by 2 bases, with 12 bases between the two germline ends. The CDR3 consists of 14 residues.

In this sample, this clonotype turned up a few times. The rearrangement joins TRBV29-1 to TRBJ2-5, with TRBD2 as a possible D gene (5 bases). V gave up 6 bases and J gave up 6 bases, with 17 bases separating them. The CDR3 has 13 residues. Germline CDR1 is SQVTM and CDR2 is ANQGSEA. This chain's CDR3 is CSVEMTPSKTQYF. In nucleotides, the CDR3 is TGCAGCGTGGAGATGACGCCTAGCAAGACCCAGTACTTC.

CDR3 in amino acids: CASRGLRAFF. The CDR3 DNA sequence: TGTGCCTCCCGGGGCTTGAGGGCTTTCTTT. The rearrangement uses TRBV5-6 and TRBJ1-1; D might be TRBD1 (5 bases). CDR1 and CDR2 from the germline V gene are SGHDT and YYEEEE. V lost 10 bases and J 11 bases, leaving 15 bases between the germline ends. This CDR3 has 10 residues.

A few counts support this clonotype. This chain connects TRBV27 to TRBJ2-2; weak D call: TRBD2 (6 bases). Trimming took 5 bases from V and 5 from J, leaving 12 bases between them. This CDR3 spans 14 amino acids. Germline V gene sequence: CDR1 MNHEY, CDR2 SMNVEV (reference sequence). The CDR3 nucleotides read TGTGCCAGCAGTGCGGGGAGGTTGACCGGGGAGCTGTTTTTT. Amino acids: CASSAGRLTGELFF.